This record looks at one T cell receptor (beta chain) sequence and its context. These data originate in a study of T cells of healthy individuals. CDR3 length: 13 residues. Germline V gene lookup returns CDR1 MGHDK and CDR2 SYGVNS. Trimming shortened V by 2 bases and J by 4 bases, and 6 bases separated the two germline ends. From the 5' RACE reads, TCRdb called clonotypes with MiXCR, one entry per CDR3 protein. This sample has more than 60,000 distinct CDR3 sequences, with about 17% found just once. The TCR comes from a human donor in good health. V and J are TRBV25-1 and TRBJ1-3, with D unresolved. The CDR3 here is CASSEATGNTIYF. The CDR3 DNA reads as TGTGCCAGCAGTGAAGCGACGGGAAACACCATATATTTT.